This record concerns one T cell receptor beta chain sequence. Its cognate antigen is unknown. Germline lookup yields CDR1 SGHTA and CDR2 FQGTGA. This CDR3 contains 14 residues. V shed 2 bases and J 4 bases; nucleotides not matched to a gene: 3. Sequenced by immunoSEQ multiplex PCR; TCRdb stores in-frame clones only, minus some. Of about 50,000 clones listed, 85% are singletons. These data come from a study of glioma-infiltrating T cells after dendritic cell vaccination. About the research overall: Dendritic cell vaccination trial patients had either newly diagnosed or recurrent glioblastoma. Three intradermal dendritic cell vaccine injections were given every two weeks. Study conclusions and caveats: Few patients contributed both blood and tumor specimens.

This TCR was sampled from a human donor with glioblastoma. V usage is TRBV7-3 and J usage is TRBJ1-1; 8 nucleotides line up with TRBD1. The sample in question was blood, obtained before dendritic cell vaccination. The CDR3 DNA sequence: TGTGCCAGCAGCTTAGCCGACAGGGGCACTGAAGCTTTCTTT. Protein: CASSLADRGTEAFF.